Listed here is a single TCR beta chain. J lost 5 bases, V lost 1 base, and 10 bases had no gene match. This CDR3 contains 16 residues. The germline gives CDR1 SGHVS, CDR2 FQNEAQ. This record comes from a study of technical replicates of blood from a few donors. Repertoires were generated with immunoSEQ multiplex PCR, while TCRdb's copy carries only in-frame clones and drops some. The sample includes about 83,000 clones, roughly 91% seen only once; the top ten take about 0.4%. J is TRBJ2-5 and V is TRBV7-8; 7 bases are a match to TRBD2. The origin of this receptor is a human donor in good health. The sample was T cells isolated from PBMCs. DNA of the CDR3: TGTGCCAGCAGCTTAGACATGGCGGGAGAGTTGGAGACCCAGTACTTC. This gives the protein CASSLDMAGELETQYF.